A selection of T cell receptor beta chains follows, all from one sample in a study of cytomegalovirus exposure and HLA in healthy donors. The data were produced by immunoSEQ multiplex PCR, yet TCRdb's version contains in-frame clones alone and is incomplete. The table shows 150,000 to 200,000 clones, with over 70% occurring only once. Source material: PBMCs. The source is a male donor in good health and CMV-seropositive. The CDR3 runs from the conserved cysteine through the conserved F or W. The order of the fields is D gene, clone size, J gene, V gene, CDR3 DNA, CDR3 protein. D genes are given only for firm matches. Clone size is stated in some rows and not others, as once, few, many or a class when expanded.

D: -; size: many; J: TRBJ2-7; V: TRBV7-2; DNA: TGTGCCAGCAGCTTATACGGCGGCGAGCAGTACTTC; CDR3: CASSLYGGEQYF
D: TRBD1; size: -; J: TRBJ1-5; V: TRBV6-1; DNA: TGTGCCAGCAGCACAGGGGAGAATCAGCCCCAGCATTTT; CDR3: CASSTGENQPQHF
D: -; size: -; J: TRBJ2-7; V: TRBV7-3; DNA: TGTGCCAGCAGCTTGGGGCCGAGCTCCTACGAGCAGTACTTC; CDR3: CASSLGPSSYEQYF
D: -; size: once; J: TRBJ1-5; V: TRBV7-9; DNA: TGTGCCAGCAGCCGGGACTATCAGCCCCAGCATTTT; CDR3: CASSRDYQPQHF
D: -; size: -; J: TRBJ1-1; V: TRBV6-1; DNA: TGTGCCAGCACCCCCACGGGGGGAAACACTGAAGCTTTCTTT; CDR3: CASTPTGGNTEAFF
D: -; size: -; J: TRBJ2-5; V: TRBV10-3; DNA: TGTGCCACGGGACTCCAAGAGACCCAGTACTTC; CDR3: CATGLQETQYF
D: -; size: -; J: TRBJ2-5; V: TRBV5-4; DNA: TGTGCCAGCAGCCAAGACGGAGGGAGGGAGACCCAGTACTTC; CDR3: CASSQDGGRETQYF
D: TRBD1; size: -; J: TRBJ1-1; V: TRBV2; DNA: TGTGCCAGCAATATGGACAGGGAGAGTGAAGCTTTCTTT; CDR3: CASNMDRESEAFF
D: -; size: -; J: TRBJ1-2; V: TRBV9; DNA: TGTGCCAGCAGCGTAGCTAGTCCGGGTCGGAACTATGGCTACACCTTC; CDR3: CASSVASPGRNYGYTF
D: -; size: -; J: TRBJ2-1; V: TRBV5-4; DNA: TGTGCCAGCAGCGCAGACGGGACTGAGTACAATGAGCAGTTCTTC; CDR3: CASSADGTEYNEQFF
D: TRBD1; size: once; J: TRBJ1-2; V: TRBV4-1; DNA: TGCGCCAACACGGACAGGCTCCCCTATGGCTACACCTTC; CDR3: CANTDRLPYGYTF
D: -; size: -; J: TRBJ2-1; V: TRBV30; DNA: TGTGCTTTGGAGGCTGATGAGCAGTTCTTC; CDR3: CALEADEQFF
D: TRBD1; size: -; J: TRBJ1-1; V: TRBV18; DNA: TGTGCCACCCTTTGGGACAGGGGAAAAACGAACACTGAAGCTTTCTTT; CDR3: CATLWDRGKTNTEAFF
D: -; size: -; J: TRBJ2-3; V: TRBV7-9; DNA: TGTTCCAGCAGCTTAGCGCGGAGCGGGCCTAGCACAGATACGCAGTATTTT; CDR3: CSSSLARSGPSTDTQYF
D: TRBD1; size: once; J: TRBJ2-1; V: TRBV5-1; DNA: TGCGCCAGCAGCTTGGGGACAGGGGGAGCCCCCTACAATGAGCAGTTCTTC; CDR3: CASSLGTGGAPYNEQFF
D: -; size: -; J: TRBJ1-2; V: TRBV30; DNA: TGTGCCTGGAGTCCAAAATCCCCTGGAGTCCGCTATGGCTACACCTTC; CDR3: CAWSPKSPGVRYGYTF
D: -; size: -; J: TRBJ2-3; V: TRBV9; DNA: TGTGCCAGCAGCTTGAAAGAGACTAGCACAGATACGCAGTATTTT; CDR3: CASSLKETSTDTQYF